This TCR beta chain was recovered during a study of blood T cell repertoires in COVID-19. TCRdb keeps only in-frame clones here, not all; method: immunoSEQ multiplex PCR. The repertoire has 95,000 to 150,000 clones, about 83% of them found once; the top ten carry roughly 3.9%. The ends lost 3 bases at V and 7 bases at J; junction bases unmatched: 10. The CDR3 is 15 amino acids. CDR1 and CDR2 from the germline V gene are SGHRS and YFSETQ. The V gene is TRBV5-1, the J gene TRBJ2-1; 7 bases line up with TRBD2. This receptor was obtained from a man aged 60 to 69 with acute or convalescent COVID-19. The sample comprised peripheral blood. CDR3 in amino acids: CASSSSGGLTNEQFF. In DNA form, the CDR3 reads TGCGCCAGCAGCTCCTCTGGGGGACTAACAAATGAGCAGTTCTTC.